This T cell receptor beta chain is drawn from a study of blood T cell repertoires in COVID-19. Whole-study context: Samples of COVID-19 (acute and convalescent) were obtained from the United States, Italy and Spain. From T cells, B-cell-depleted T cells, or PBMCs came the material, which was cDNA or gDNA.

J was trimmed by 3 bases and V by 1 base; bases with no gene match: 7. The CDR3 loop spans 16 amino acids. Germline V CDR1 and CDR2: LGHNA, YNFKEQ. Original processing notes: Cell counts per sample came from amplifying reference gene primers. Repertoires were generated with immunoSEQ multiplex PCR, while TCRdb's copy carries only in-frame clones and drops some. V and J calls and clone size follow that table, whereas D and trimming were derived from the DNA. The repertoire holds approximately 180,000 clones, 80% to 90% seen once, with about 2.7% in the top ten. The rearrangement links TRBV4-2 to TRBJ2-7; 9 nucleotides line up with TRBD2. The sequence came from a middle-aged man with active or convalescent COVID-19. Sequencing input: peripheral blood. As DNA, the CDR3 is TGTGCCAGCAGCCAAGTACCAGGGCGGGGGGGCTACGAGCAGTACTTC. It yields the protein CASSQVPGRGGYEQYF.